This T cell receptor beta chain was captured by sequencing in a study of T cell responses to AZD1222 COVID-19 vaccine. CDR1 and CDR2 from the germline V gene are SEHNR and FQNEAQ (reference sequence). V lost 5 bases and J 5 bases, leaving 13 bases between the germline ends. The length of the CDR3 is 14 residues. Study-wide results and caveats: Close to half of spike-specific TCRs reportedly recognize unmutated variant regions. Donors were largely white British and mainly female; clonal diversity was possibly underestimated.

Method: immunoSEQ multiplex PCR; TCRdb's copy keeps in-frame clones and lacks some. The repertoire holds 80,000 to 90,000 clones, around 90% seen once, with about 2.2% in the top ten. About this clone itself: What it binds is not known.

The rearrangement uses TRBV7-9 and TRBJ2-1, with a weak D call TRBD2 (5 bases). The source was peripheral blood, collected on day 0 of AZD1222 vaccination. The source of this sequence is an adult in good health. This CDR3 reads CASSPGNSDNEQFF. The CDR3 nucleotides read TGTGCCAGCAGCCCCGGGAACTCAGACAATGAGCAGTTCTTC.